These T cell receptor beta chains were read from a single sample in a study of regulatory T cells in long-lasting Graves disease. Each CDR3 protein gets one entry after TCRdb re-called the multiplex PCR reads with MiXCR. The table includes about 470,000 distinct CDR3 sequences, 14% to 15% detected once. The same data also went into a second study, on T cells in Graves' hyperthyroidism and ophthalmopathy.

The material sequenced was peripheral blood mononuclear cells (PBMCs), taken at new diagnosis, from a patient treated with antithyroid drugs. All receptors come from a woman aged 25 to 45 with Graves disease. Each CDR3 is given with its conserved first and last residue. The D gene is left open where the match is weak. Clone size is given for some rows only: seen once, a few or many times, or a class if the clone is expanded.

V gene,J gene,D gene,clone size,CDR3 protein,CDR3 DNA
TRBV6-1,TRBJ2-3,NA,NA,CASSLGDSSTDTQYF,TGTGCCAGCAGCCTAGGGGACTCAAGCACAGATACGCAGTATTTT
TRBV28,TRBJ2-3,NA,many,CASSFRLITDTQYF,TGTGCCAGCAGTTTTCGGCTTATCACAGATACGCAGTATTTT
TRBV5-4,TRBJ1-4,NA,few,CASSPDSVTNEKLFF,TGTGCCAGCAGCCCGGACAGTGTAACTAATGAAAAACTGTTTTTT
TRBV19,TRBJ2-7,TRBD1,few,CASSIKGQEIYEQYF,TGTGCCAGTAGTATAAAGGGACAGGAAATCTACGAGCAGTACTTC
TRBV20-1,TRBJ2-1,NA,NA,CSARGLAYNEQFF,TGCAGTGCTAGAGGGCTAGCCTACAATGAGCAGTTCTTC
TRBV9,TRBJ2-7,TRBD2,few,CASSVAREREDNEQYF,TGTGCCAGCAGCGTAGCTCGGGAGCGGGAGGACAACGAGCAGTACTTC
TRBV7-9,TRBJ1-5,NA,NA,CASSFGGLRNQPLHF,TGTGCCAGCAGCTTCGGGGGGCTGCGCAATCAGCCCCTGCATTTT
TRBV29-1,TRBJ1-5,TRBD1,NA,CSVGQGDNQPQHF,TGCAGCGTCGGACAGGGGGACAATCAGCCCCAGCATTTT
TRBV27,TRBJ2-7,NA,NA,CASSFLRHSYEQYF,TGTGCCAGCAGTTTTCTAAGGCACTCCTACGAGCAGTACTTC
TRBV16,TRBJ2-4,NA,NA,CASSQDLVLAKNIQYF,TGTGCCAGCAGCCAAGATTTAGTCCTAGCCAAAAACATTCAGTACTTC
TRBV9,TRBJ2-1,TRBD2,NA,CASSVGSSGRAGEQFF,TGTGCCAGCAGCGTAGGTTCTAGCGGGAGGGCTGGGGAGCAGTTCTTC
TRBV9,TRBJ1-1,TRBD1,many,CASSVTGGAGGRTEAFF,TGTGCCAGCAGCGTGACAGGGGGCGCTGGGGGCCGGACTGAAGCTTTCTTT
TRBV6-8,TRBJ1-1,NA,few,CASSPTGGYAEAFF,TGTGCCAGCTCGCCAACCGGGGGATATGCTGAAGCTTTCTTT
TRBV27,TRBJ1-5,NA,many,CASSPSRQRNQPQHF,TGTGCCAGCAGTCCTTCCAGACAGCGCAATCAGCCCCAGCATTTT
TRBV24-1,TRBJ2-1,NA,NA,CATLGGLGYNEQFF,TGTGCCACTCTGGGCGGCCTAGGGTACAATGAGCAGTTCTTC
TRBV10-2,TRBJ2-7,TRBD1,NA,CASQGTGYYEQYF,TGCGCCAGCCAGGGGACAGGGTACTACGAGCAGTACTTC
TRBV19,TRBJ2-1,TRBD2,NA,CASRSSGIVYNEQFF,TGTGCCAGTAGGTCTAGCGGGATTGTTTACAATGAGCAGTTCTTC
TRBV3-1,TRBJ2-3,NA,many,CASSQDLLGTQYF,TGTGCCAGCAGCCAAGATCTGCTGGGTACGCAGTATTTT
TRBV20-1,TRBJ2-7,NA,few,CSARAPGSGDEQYF,TGCAGTGCTAGAGCCCCAGGGAGTGGTGACGAGCAGTACTTC
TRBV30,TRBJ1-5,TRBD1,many,CAWSLGQGSQHF,TGTGCCTGGAGTCTGGGACAGGGTTCCCAGCATTTT
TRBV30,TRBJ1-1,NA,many,CAWSVFGGTEAFF,TGTGCCTGGAGTGTATTTGGGGGGACTGAAGCTTTCTTT
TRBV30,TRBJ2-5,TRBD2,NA,CAWSGLAGEQLAETQYF,TGTGCCTGGAGCGGACTAGCGGGAGAGCAATTGGCAGAGACCCAGTACTTC
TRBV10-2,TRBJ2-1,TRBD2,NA,CASSDSTSGSSYNEQFF,TGCGCCAGCAGTGACTCGACTAGCGGGTCCTCCTACAATGAGCAGTTCTTC
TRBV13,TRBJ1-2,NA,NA,CASSTREGHGYTF,TGTGCCAGCAGCACGAGGGAAGGCCATGGCTACACCTTC
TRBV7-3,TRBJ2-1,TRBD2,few,CASSLSPSGRAGDNEQFF,TGTGCCAGCAGCTTAAGCCCTAGCGGGAGGGCCGGCGACAATGAGCAGTTCTTC
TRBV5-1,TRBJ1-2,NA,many,CASSPYTGGYTF,TGCGCCAGCAGCCCTTACACGGGTGGCTACACCTTC
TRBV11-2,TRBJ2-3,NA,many,CASSLRGADTQYF,TGTGCCAGCAGCCTAAGGGGTGCAGATACGCAGTATTTT
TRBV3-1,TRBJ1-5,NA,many,CASSQAGQPQHF,TGTGCCAGCAGCCAAGCAGGTCAGCCCCAGCATTTT
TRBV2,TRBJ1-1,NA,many,CASSEPSTGNTEAFF,TGTGCCAGCAGTGAGCCTTCCACAGGGAACACTGAAGCTTTCTTT
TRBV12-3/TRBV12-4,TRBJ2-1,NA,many,CASSRWLAENNEQFF,TGTGCCAGCAGCCGTTGGTTAGCGGAGAACAATGAGCAGTTCTTC
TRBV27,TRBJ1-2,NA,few,CASSQTAGAAALYGYTF,TGTGCCAGCAGTCAAACGGCAGGGGCCGCCGCCCTCTATGGCTACACCTTC
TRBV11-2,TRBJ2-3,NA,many,CASSLALRDPAPTQYF,TGTGCCAGCAGCTTAGCCCTCCGGGACCCCGCCCCTACGCAGTATTTT
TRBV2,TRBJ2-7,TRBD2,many,CASSAGTSGSGRYF,TGTGCCAGCAGTGCTGGGACTAGCGGGAGTGGTCGGTACTTC
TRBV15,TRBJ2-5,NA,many,CATSRDIATRTATQYF,TGTGCCACCAGCAGAGATATCGCTACTCGAACGGCGACCCAGTACTTC
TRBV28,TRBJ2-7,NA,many,CASSPPTKPSYEQYF,TGTGCCAGCAGTCCCCCGACGAAGCCTTCCTACGAGCAGTACTTC
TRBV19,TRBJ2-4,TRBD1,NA,CASRRTGVQVDNIQYF,TGTGCCAGTAGGCGGACAGGGGTGCAGGTGGATAACATTCAGTACTTC
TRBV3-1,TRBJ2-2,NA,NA,CASSQAGPLGVSGELFF,TGTGCCAGCAGCCAAGCGGGGCCGCTTGGGGTGAGCGGGGAGCTGTTTTTT
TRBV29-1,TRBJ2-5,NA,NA,CSVPPVVRGTQETQYF,TGCAGCGTCCCCCCAGTTGTCAGGGGAACTCAAGAGACCCAGTACTTC
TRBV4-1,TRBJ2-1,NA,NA,CASSQKPGTSGNEQFF,TGCGCCAGCAGCCAAAAACCTGGGACCTCGGGCAATGAGCAGTTCTTC
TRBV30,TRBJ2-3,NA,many,CAWSVGTDTQYF,TGTGCCTGGAGTGTTGGCACAGATACGCAGTATTTT
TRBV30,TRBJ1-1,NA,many,CAWSSCTEAFF,TGTGCCTGGAGTTCATGCACTGAAGCTTTCTTT
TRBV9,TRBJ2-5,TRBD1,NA,CASSVAGGYGETQYF,TGTGCCAGCAGCGTAGCAGGGGGCTATGGAGAGACCCAGTACTTC
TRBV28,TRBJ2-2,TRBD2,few,CASTGLAGFDTGELFF,TGTGCCAGCACCGGACTAGCGGGATTCGACACCGGGGAGCTGTTTTTT
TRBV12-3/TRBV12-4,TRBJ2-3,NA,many,CASSLGLPSPDTQYF,TGTGCCAGCAGTTTGGGGCTCCCCTCCCCAGATACGCAGTATTTT
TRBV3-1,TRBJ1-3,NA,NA,CASSQGQGNTMYF,TGTGCCAGCAGCCAAGGACAAGGAAACACCATGTATTTT
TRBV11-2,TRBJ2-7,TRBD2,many,CASSPPASGRYEQYF,TGTGCCAGCAGCCCACCGGCTAGCGGGAGATACGAGCAGTACTTC